This T cell receptor beta chain derives from a study of OX40 agonist ivuxolimab in advanced cancers. Study-wide results and caveats: A proportion of nonresponders additionally exhibited low normalized T-cell clonal expansion.

The ends were cut back, 1 base at V and 8 bases at J, with 5 bases in the middle. This CDR3 contains 11 residues. Germline V CDR1 and CDR2: MNHEY, SVGAGI. Of note for this clone: The antigen remains undetermined.

Data came from immunoSEQ multiplex PCR; TCRdb stores just in-frame clones and leaves some out. This repertoire shows around 30,000 clones, about 83% found once; its top ten account for under 25%. No patient had autoimmune disease or received systemic immunosuppression. With baseline, cycle 4 day 1, and cycle 7 day 1 as timepoints, blood was sampled. This receptor was obtained from an adult with an advanced solid tumor such as melanoma, head and neck, liver or kidney cancer. The sample here was CD4+ or CD8+ T cells sorted from blood, taken in a trial of the OX40 agonist ivuxolimab. J is TRBJ1-1 and V is TRBV6-5; the D gene is possibly TRBD1 (5 bases). CDR3: CASSYYREAFF. For the CDR3, the DNA is TGTGCCAGCAGTTACTACAGGGAAGCTTTCTTT.